These 28 T cell receptor beta chains share one sample of origin, sequenced in a study of T cell responses to AZD1222 COVID-19 vaccine. Assay: immunoSEQ multiplex PCR; the TCRdb copy retains only in-frame clones and omits some. This table holds some 120,000 clones, around 90% found once. This specimen consisted of peripheral blood, obtained on day 0 of AZD1222 vaccination. The receptors derive from an adult in good health.

The rearrangement links TRBV2 to TRBJ1-5; D remains ambiguous. CDR1 is SNHLY and CDR2 is FYNNEI in the germline V gene. CDR3 length: 14 residues. V gave up 1 base and J gave up 7 bases, with 11 bases separating them. CDR3 DNA: TGTGCCAGCAGTGAAGGGCAGTCGGAACAGCCCCAGCATTTT. This translates into CASSEGQSEQPQHF.

This chain uses TRBV5-1 with TRBJ2-1; 14 bases match TRBD2. CDR3 length: 19 amino acids. J lost 2 bases, V lost 3 bases, and 10 bases had no gene match. CDR1 SGHRS and CDR2 YFSETQ come from the germline V gene. The CDR3 here is CASSWGNPGLAGAYNEQFF. The CDR3 DNA reads TGCGCCAGCAGCTGGGGGAACCCGGGACTAGCGGGGGCCTACAATGAGCAGTTCTTC. The full variable domain, with the rest looked up from reference TRBV5-1 and TRBJ2-1, is KAGVTQTPRYLIKTRGQQVTLSCSPISGHRSVSWYQQTPGQGLQFLFEYFSETQRNKGNFPGRFSGRQFSNSRSEMNVSTLELGDSALYLCASSWGNPGLAGAYNEQFFGPGTRLTVL.

The genes are TRBV12-3 or TRBV12-4 and TRBJ2-1, with D hard to call. V lost 1 base, J lost 7 bases, and 5 bases lay in between. This CDR3 contains 12 residues. The CDR3 region has the DNA TGTGCCAGCAGTTTAGGCAAAAATGAGCAGTTCTTC. Protein sequence: CASSLGKNEQFF.

V gene TRBV19 combines with J gene TRBJ2-5; D possibly matches TRBD1 or TRBD2 (5 bases each). The V gene's germline CDR1 is LNHDA and CDR2 SQIVND (reference sequence). Trimming stripped 5 bases from V and 5 bases from J, with 21 bases between. CDR3 length: 16 amino acids. Here the CDR3 reads CASSGDGTLIGETQYF. In DNA, the CDR3 is TGTGCCAGTAGTGGCGACGGGACCCTAATCGGGGAGACCCAGTACTTC.

The chain is built from TRBV28 and TRBJ1-2, with TRBD1 matching over 9 bases. Germline CDR1 is MDHEN and CDR2 is SYDVKM. V was pared by 4 bases and J by 4 bases, with 7 bases of the junction left unmatched. The CDR3 covers 15 residues. CDR3 sequence: CASSSTGQGAYGYTF. DNA for the CDR3: TGTGCCAGCAGTTCCACGGGACAGGGAGCCTATGGCTACACCTTC.

The chain carries TRBV7-9 and TRBJ2-2; 9 bases line up with TRBD2. Germline V gene data show CDR1 as SEHNR and CDR2 as FQNEAQ (reference sequence). The CDR3 runs 16 residues. The trim removed 1 base at V and 4 bases at J, leaving 4 bases unmatched. The CDR3 loop reads CASSLVAGVITGELFF. The CDR3 DNA is TGTGCCAGCAGCTTAGTAGCGGGAGTAATCACCGGGGAGCTGTTTTTT.

J is TRBJ2-7 and V is TRBV7-9, with 10 bases matching TRBD2. After removal of 5 bases from V and 2 bases from J, the junction contained 9 bases not matched to a gene. CDR1 and CDR2 (germline): SEHNR, FQNEAQ (reference sequence). The length of the CDR3 is 16 residues. The CDR3 loop reads CASSQGVAGGPYEQYF. The CDR3 nucleotides read TGTGCCAGCAGCCAGGGGGTAGCGGGAGGACCCTACGAGCAGTACTTC.

V gene TRBV2 combines with J gene TRBJ2-7; TRBD1 might be the D (6 bases). The CDR3 spans 14 residues. The V gene's germline CDR1 is SNHLY and CDR2 FYNNEI. Trimming took 6 bases from V and 6 from J, leaving 18 bases between them. The CDR3 reads CASSLDSPWSEQYF. CDR3 sequence (DNA): TGTGCCAGCAGCCTGGACAGCCCATGGAGCGAGCAGTACTTC.

V gene TRBV3-1 (or the pseudogene TRBV3-2) combines with J gene TRBJ2-2, with D possibly matching TRBD2 (5 bases). V was shortened by 6 bases and J by 1 base, with 12 bases between the two germline ends. There are 15 residues in the CDR3. Germline V CDR1 and CDR2: LGHDT, YNNKEL (reference sequence). The CDR3 DNA sequence: TGTGCCAGCAGACAATGGACTGAGAACACCGGGGAGCTGTTTTTT. It codes for CASRQWTENTGELFF.

This clone was counted only a few times. The rearrangement joins TRBV5-5 to TRBJ1-1, with D perhaps TRBD1 (6 bases). Per the germline V gene, CDR1 is SGHKS and CDR2 is YYEKEE (reference sequence). V was trimmed by 0 bases and J by 2 bases, leaving 11 bases between them. The CDR3 is 15 amino acids. CDR3 coding DNA: TGTGCCAGCAGCTTGGCCAGGGGCGCTAACACTGAAGCTTTCTTT. This sequence encodes CASSLARGANTEAFF.

The J gene is TRBJ2-5, the V gene TRBV5-1; 9 bases match TRBD1. The V and J ends lost 4 bases and 0 bases, in that order; junction bases with no gene match: 7. This CDR3 is built from 16 residues. Germline-derived CDR1 and CDR2 are SGHRS and YFSETQ. The CDR3 nucleotides read TGCGCCAGCAGCGCGGGTGACAGGGGGAACCAAGAGACCCAGTACTTC. Translated: CASSAGDRGNQETQYF.

This sequence joins TRBV6-5 and TRBJ2-7; TRBD1 agrees at 7 bases. The germline V gene has CDR1 MNHEY and CDR2 SVGAGI. This CDR3 spans 15 amino acids. Germline trimming cut 6 bases from V and 2 bases from J; bases unmatched to any gene: 10. This CDR3 is CASRRTGDEAYEQYF. Here the CDR3 DNA reads TGTGCCAGCAGACGGACAGGAGACGAGGCCTACGAGCAGTACTTC.

The rearrangement uses TRBV18 and TRBJ1-2, with unresolved D. V was cut by 4 bases and J by 1 base, with 13 bases left in between. The CDR3 is 15 residues long. Looked up from germline, CDR1 is KGHSH and CDR2 is LQKENI. The CDR3 DNA reads TGTGCCAGCTCACTGGGGAGAGACAATAACTATGGCTACACCTTC. This translates into CASSLGRDNNYGYTF.

The J gene is TRBJ2-5, the V gene TRBV19; no reliable D call. Trimming removed 3 bases at V and 5 bases at J, with 13 bases between. CDR1 LNHDA and CDR2 SQIVND come from the germline V gene (reference sequence). This CDR3 region has 14 residues. CDR3 bases: TGTGCCAGTAGTATGTGGTTAGCTTTGGAGACCCAGTACTTC. This sequence encodes CASSMWLALETQYF.

The V gene is TRBV6-2 or TRBV6-3, the J gene TRBJ1-5; D is unresolved. The V gene lost 6 bases and the J gene lost 7 bases, with 10 bases spanning the gap. Germline loops: CDR1 MNHEY, CDR2 SVGEGT. This CDR3 has 12 residues. The CDR3 bases are TGTGCCAGCAGCCCGATAGCACAGCCCCAGCATTTT. Protein: CASSPIAQPQHF.

The chain has TRBV24-1 and TRBJ2-5; D may be TRBD2 (6 bases). The CDR3 runs 15 residues. V was trimmed by 4 bases and J by 2 bases, leaving 13 bases between them. The germline V gene has CDR1 KGHDR and CDR2 SFDVKD. CDR3 residues: CATSEAGPPQETQYF. The CDR3, as DNA: TGTGCCACCAGTGAAGCGGGCCCTCCTCAAGAGACCCAGTACTTC.

This clone appeared once. This chain connects TRBV2 to TRBJ1-2; D is ambiguous. Trimming pared 0 bases from V and 4 bases from J, leaving 12 bases between. Germline CDR1 SNHLY, CDR2 FYNNEI. This CDR3 is 15 amino acids long. CDR3 in DNA: TGTGCCAGCAGTGAAGCGCCCGGGCTGGCCTATGGCTACACCTTC. This encodes CASSEAPGLAYGYTF. The whole variable domain, filled in from reference TRBV2 and TRBJ1-2, reads EPEVTQTPSHQVTQMGQEVILRCVPISNHLYFYWYRQILGQKVEFLVSFYNNEISEKSEIFDDQFSVERPDGSNFTLKIRSTKLEDSAMYFCASSEAPGLAYGYTFGSGTRLTVV.

This chain connects TRBV3-1 (or the pseudogene TRBV3-2) to TRBJ1-4, with 7 bases that match TRBD1. The length of the CDR3 is 13 residues. Germline loops: CDR1 LGHDT, CDR2 YNNKEL (reference sequence). V shed 3 bases, J shed 5 bases, and the junction held 0 bases outside the gene matches. CDR3: CASSHRGNEKLFF. The CDR3 DNA sequence: TGTGCCAGCAGCCACAGGGGGAATGAAAAACTGTTTTTT.

V gene TRBV7-2 combines with J gene TRBJ2-7; 10 nucleotides align to TRBD1. Per the germline V gene, CDR1 is SGHTA and CDR2 is FQGNSA. V gave up 5 bases and J gave up 5 bases; unmatched junction bases: 6. CDR3 length equals 14 residues. CDR3 nucleotide sequence: TGTGCCAGCAGCGCCGACAGGGGGCACAACGAGCAGTACTTC. It specifies CASSADRGHNEQYF.

The rearrangement joins TRBV3-1 (or the pseudogene TRBV3-2) to TRBJ1-1, with 7 bases fitting TRBD1. Germline CDR1 and CDR2: LGHDT and YNNKEL (reference sequence). CDR3 size: 13 residues. V was pared by 5 bases and J by 5 bases, with 5 bases of the junction left unmatched. The CDR3 sequence is CASSWQGGTEAFF. The CDR3 DNA reads TGTGCCAGCAGCTGGCAGGGGGGGACTGAAGCTTTCTTT.

The V and J genes are TRBV5-6 and TRBJ1-2; 9 bases align to TRBD1. The CDR3 has 14 amino acids. V gave up 0 bases and J gave up 9 bases; unmatched junction bases: 6. Per the germline V gene, CDR1 is SGHDT and CDR2 is YYEEEE. In nucleotides, the CDR3 is TGTGCCAGCAGCTTGGGACAGGGGGATAGGAGCTACACCTTC. Amino acids: CASSLGQGDRSYTF.

The rearrangement joins TRBV6-5 to TRBJ1-6; D is possibly TRBD1 (5 bases). Trimming took off 6 bases at V and 8 bases at J, with 17 bases between the two ends. CDR1 is MNHEY, CDR2 SVGAGI, per germline. The CDR3 has 15 amino acids. CDR3 loop: CASRPPGNGYSPLHF. The CDR3 nucleotides are TGTGCCAGCAGACCCCCAGGGAACGGGTATTCACCCCTCCACTTT.

This clone has just one count. This sequence joins TRBV30 and TRBJ1-6, with D possibly TRBD1 on 6 matching bases. The CDR3 totals 15 residues. Trimming took 2 bases from V and 6 from J, leaving 14 bases between them. Germline V gene sequence: CDR1 GTSNPN, CDR2 SVGIG (reference sequence). The CDR3 here is CAWSLRTAGNSPLHF. The CDR3 nucleotides are TGTGCCTGGAGTCTGCGGACAGCCGGTAATTCACCCCTCCACTTT.

The V call is TRBV9, the J call TRBJ1-1; D unclear. Germline V lookup: CDR1 SGDLS, CDR2 YYNGEE. CDR3 length: 12 residues. Deletions cut 3 bases from V and 8 bases from J, with 11 bases between. CDR3 residues: CASSAPAGEAFF. CDR3 bases: TGTGCCAGCAGCGCCCCCGCGGGGGAAGCTTTCTTT.

The genes are TRBV3-1 (or the pseudogene TRBV3-2) and TRBJ2-2; D is possibly TRBD1 (5 bases). Deletions cut 1 base from V and 7 bases from J, with 13 bases between. The germline gives CDR1 LGHDT, CDR2 YNNKEL (reference sequence). The CDR3 is 15 amino acids. The CDR3 coding sequence is TGTGCCAGCAGCCAAGCGTCAGGGCGAGGCGGGGAGCTGTTTTTT. Translating it yields CASSQASGRGGELFF.

The J gene is TRBJ1-3, the V gene TRBV13; D not resolved. The CDR3 extends over 12 amino acids. Trimming pared 3 bases from V and 7 bases from J, leaving 7 bases between. The germline CDR1 and CDR2 sequences are PRHDT and FYEKMQ (reference sequence). The CDR3 DNA follows: TGTGCCAGCAGCTTTAAAGGGAACACCATATATTTT. It encodes CASSFKGNTIYF. Full variable domain (missing parts from reference TRBV13 and TRBJ1-3): AAGVIQSPRHLIKEKRETATLKCYPIPRHDTVYWYQQGPGQDPQFLISFYEKMQSDKGSIPDRFSAQQFSDYHSELNMSSLELGDSALYFCASSFKGNTIYFGEGSWLTVV.

V usage is TRBV6-6 and J usage is TRBJ1-6; no firm D call. Deletions cut 4 bases from V and 4 bases from J, with 14 bases between. The CDR3 length is 16 residues. CDR1 is MNHNY, CDR2 SVGAGI, per germline (reference sequence). The CDR3 reads CASSLNPDHYNSPLHF. The CDR3 DNA reads as TGTGCCAGCAGTTTGAATCCAGATCATTATAATTCACCCCTCCACTTT.

The gene calls are TRBV6-5 and TRBJ1-2; a possible D gene is TRBD1 (6 bases). The V gene lost 0 bases and the J gene lost 6 bases, with 11 bases spanning the gap. The CDR3 extends over 14 amino acids. The germline V gene encodes CDR1 MNHEY and CDR2 SVGAGI. The CDR3 sequence is CASSYSGGGNGYTF. The CDR3 coding sequence is TGTGCCAGCAGTTACTCAGGGGGGGGAAATGGCTACACCTTC.